Described below is a single T cell receptor beta chain sequence and its context. The target antigen is unknown. The germline V and J ends were trimmed by 0 bases and 3 bases, with 9 bases remaining between them. CDR3 length equals 15 residues. The germline V gene has CDR1 MNHEY and CDR2 SVGAGI. This record comes from a study of cytomegalovirus exposure and HLA in healthy donors. Study-level background: A subsequent analysis reported that the 120 or so validation repertoires were produced on the same platform that had also been used for the roughly 670 first-cohort repertoires.

The study, taken as a whole, reports: Later, an analysis found that TCR clusters from the first cohort tended to co-occur in the roughly 110 validation repertoires.

The protocol was immunoSEQ multiplex PCR, while the TCRdb copy is restricted to in-frame clones and leaves out a portion. The table shows about 160,000 clones, with 70% to 90% occurring only once. The rearrangement links TRBV6-5 to TRBJ2-1, with a weak D call TRBD2 (6 bases). The specimen sequenced was PBMCs. This clonotype originated in a woman aged 18-29 years in good health and CMV-seronegative. The CDR3 reads CASSYSGGDYNEQFF. CDR3 sequence (DNA): TGTGCCAGCAGTTACTCCGGCGGGGACTACAATGAGCAGTTCTTC.